The following is a T cell receptor (beta chain) sequence with its context. In the original analysis: Estimated nucleated cell counts came from reference gene primer amplification. The protocol was immunoSEQ multiplex PCR, while the TCRdb copy is restricted to in-frame clones and leaves out a portion. That table gives V, J and clone size, and the DNA gave D and trimming. The data contain some 160,000 clones, around four fifths of them singletons. The data stem from a study of blood T cell repertoires in COVID-19. Study background: Acute and convalescent COVID-19 specimens originated in the United States, Italy and Spain. Sample material is recorded as cDNA or gDNA derived from T cells, B-cell-depleted T cells, or PBMCs.

Material for sequencing was peripheral blood. This TCR came from a woman in her seventies who had recovered from COVID-19.

The chain's CDR3 is CATSHGGEVGQPQHF. The CDR3 DNA is TGTGCCACCAGCCACGGCGGGGAGGTGGGTCAGCCCCAGCATTTT. The genes are TRBV15 and TRBJ1-5, with D unclear. From germline, CDR1 is LNHNV and CDR2 YYDKDF (reference sequence). The CDR3 loop spans 15 amino acids. The ends were cut back, 5 bases at V and 6 bases at J, with 17 bases in the middle.